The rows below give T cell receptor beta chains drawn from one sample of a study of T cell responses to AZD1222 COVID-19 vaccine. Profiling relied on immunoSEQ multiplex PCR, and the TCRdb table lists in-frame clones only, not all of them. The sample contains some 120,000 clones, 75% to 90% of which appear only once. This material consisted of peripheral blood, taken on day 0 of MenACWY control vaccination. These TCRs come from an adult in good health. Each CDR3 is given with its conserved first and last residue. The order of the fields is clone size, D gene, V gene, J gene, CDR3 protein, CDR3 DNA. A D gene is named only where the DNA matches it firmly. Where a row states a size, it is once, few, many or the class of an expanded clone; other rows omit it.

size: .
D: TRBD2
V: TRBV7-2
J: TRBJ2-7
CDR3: CASSFRDAGGRELYEQYF
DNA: TGTGCCAGCAGCTTCCGAGACGCGGGCGGGAGGGAGTTGTACGAGCAGTACTTC

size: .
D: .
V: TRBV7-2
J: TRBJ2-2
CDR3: CASSDHFRWGELFF
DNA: TGTGCCAGCAGCGACCATTTTAGATGGGGGGAGCTGTTTTTT

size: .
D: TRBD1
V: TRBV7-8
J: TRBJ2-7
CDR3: CASSRDRAGEQYF
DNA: TGTGCCAGCAGTCGAGACAGGGCTGGGGAGCAGTACTTC

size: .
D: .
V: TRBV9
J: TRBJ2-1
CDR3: CASSVHIYNEQFF
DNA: TGTGCCAGCAGCGTTCATATTTACAATGAGCAGTTCTTC

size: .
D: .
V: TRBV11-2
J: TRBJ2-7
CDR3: CASSSIRAYEQYF
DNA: TGTGCCAGCAGCTCAATAAGGGCCTACGAGCAGTACTTC

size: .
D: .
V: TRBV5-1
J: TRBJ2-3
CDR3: CASSVETDTQYF
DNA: TGCGCCAGCAGCGTGGAAACTGATACGCAGTATTTT

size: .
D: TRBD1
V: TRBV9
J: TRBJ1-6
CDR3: CASSPGDSSYNSPLHF
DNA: TGTGCCAGCAGCCCAGGGGACAGCTCCTATAATTCACCCCTCCACTTT

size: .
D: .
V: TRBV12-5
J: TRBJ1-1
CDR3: CASGSIMNTEAFF
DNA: TGTGCTAGTGGCAGTATTATGAACACTGAAGCTTTCTTT

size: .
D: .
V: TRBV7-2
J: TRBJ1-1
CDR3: CASVGGTGRWVNTEAFF
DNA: TGTGCCAGCGTCGGGGGCACAGGGAGATGGGTGAACACTGAAGCTTTCTTT

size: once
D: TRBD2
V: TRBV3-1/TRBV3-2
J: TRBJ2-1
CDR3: CASSQDGLAASSYNEQFF
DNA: TGTGCCAGCAGCCAAGATGGACTAGCGGCTAGCTCCTACAATGAGCAGTTCTTC

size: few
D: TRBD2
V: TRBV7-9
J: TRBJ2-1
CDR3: CASRAPSGTNYNEQFF
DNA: TGTGCCAGCAGAGCCCCTAGCGGGACTAACTACAATGAGCAGTTCTTC

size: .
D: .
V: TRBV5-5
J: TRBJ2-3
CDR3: CASTIAASVFADTQYF
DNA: TGTGCCAGCACGATCGCGGCTTCGGTCTTCGCAGATACGCAGTATTTT

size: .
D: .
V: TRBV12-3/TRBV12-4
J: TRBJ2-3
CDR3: CASSLLDTQYF
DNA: TGTGCCAGCAGTTTATTGGATACGCAGTATTTT

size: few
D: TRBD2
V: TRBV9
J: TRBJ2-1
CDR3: CASSVWTSGNNEQFF
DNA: TGTGCCAGCAGCGTGTGGACTAGCGGGAACAATGAGCAGTTCTTC

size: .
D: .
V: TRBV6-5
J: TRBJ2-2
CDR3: CASDDETANTGELFF
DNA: TGTGCCAGCGATGACGAGACCGCGAACACCGGGGAGCTGTTTTTT

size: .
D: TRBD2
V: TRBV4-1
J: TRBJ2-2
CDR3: CASSQDRREGGTGELFF
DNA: TGCGCCAGCAGCCAAGATCGGCGGGAGGGGGGAACCGGGGAGCTGTTTTTT

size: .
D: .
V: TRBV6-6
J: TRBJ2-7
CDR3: CASSEPRASYEQYF
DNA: TGTGCCAGCAGCGAGCCCCGGGCTTCCTACGAGCAGTACTTC

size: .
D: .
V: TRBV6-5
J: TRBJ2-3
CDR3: CASSWRGLGTDTQYF
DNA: TGTGCCAGCAGTTGGAGGGGATTGGGGACAGATACGCAGTATTTT